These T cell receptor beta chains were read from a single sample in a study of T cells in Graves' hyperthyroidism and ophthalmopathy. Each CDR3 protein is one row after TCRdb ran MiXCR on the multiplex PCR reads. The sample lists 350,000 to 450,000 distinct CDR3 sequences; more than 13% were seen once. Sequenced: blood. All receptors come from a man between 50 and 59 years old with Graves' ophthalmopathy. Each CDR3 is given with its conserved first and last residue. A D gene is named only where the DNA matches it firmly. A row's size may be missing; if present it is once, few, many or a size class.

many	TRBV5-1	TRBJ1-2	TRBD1	TGCGCCAGCAGCTCCAACCGGGACAGGGGGGGCTACACCTTC	CASSSNRDRGGYTF
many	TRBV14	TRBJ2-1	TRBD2	TGTGCCAGCAGCAGACGATCTAGCGGGACTTACAATGAGCAGTTCTTC	CASSRRSSGTYNEQFF
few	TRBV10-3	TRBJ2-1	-	TGTGCCATCAGTGAGCTTGACAATGAGCAGTTCTTC	CAISELDNEQFF
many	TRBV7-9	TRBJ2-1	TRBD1	TGTGCCAGCAGCTCCGACAGGGGGCGTGAGAATGAGCAGTTCTTC	CASSSDRGRENEQFF
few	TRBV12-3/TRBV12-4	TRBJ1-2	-	TGTGCCAGCAGTTTAGTGAATAACTATGGCTACACCTTC	CASSLVNNYGYTF
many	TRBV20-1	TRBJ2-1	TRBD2	TGCAGTGCTAGACTAAAGCGGGATAGATACAATGAGCAGTTCTTC	CSARLKRDRYNEQFF
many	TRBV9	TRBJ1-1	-	TGTGCCAGCAGCATAATCGGACAACAAGGCACTGAAGCTTTCTTT	CASSIIGQQGTEAFF
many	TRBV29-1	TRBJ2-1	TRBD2	TGCAGCGTTGTCCTAGCGGGATTTAATGAGCAGTTCTTC	CSVVLAGFNEQFF
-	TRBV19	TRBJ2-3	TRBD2	TGTGCCAGTAGTCCTTTAGCGGGAGCGGGAGATACGCAGTATTTT	CASSPLAGAGDTQYF
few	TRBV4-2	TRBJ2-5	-	TGTGCCAGCAGCCAAGGACACCTTAAAGAGACCCAGTACTTC	CASSQGHLKETQYF
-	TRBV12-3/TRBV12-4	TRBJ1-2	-	TGTGCCAGCAGCTTAGGCCCAGGGTACTATGGCTACACCTTC	CASSLGPGYYGYTF
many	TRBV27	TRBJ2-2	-	TGTGCCAGCAGTCCACAGACTTTGAACACCGGGGAGCTGTTTTTT	CASSPQTLNTGELFF
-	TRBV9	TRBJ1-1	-	TGTGCCAGCAGCGTAGATCACAGAATGGACACTGAAGCTTTCTTT	CASSVDHRMDTEAFF
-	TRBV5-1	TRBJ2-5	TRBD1	TGCGCCAGCAGCTTGGGGACAGGGCGCCGAGAGACCCAGTACTTC	CASSLGTGRRETQYF
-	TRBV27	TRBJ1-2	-	TGTGCCAGCAGTCCGAGATCACAGGGAGCCTATGGCTACACCTTC	CASSPRSQGAYGYTF
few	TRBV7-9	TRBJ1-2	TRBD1	TGTGCCAGCAGCTTAGATGGGGCGCAGGGGGATGGCTACACCTTC	CASSLDGAQGDGYTF
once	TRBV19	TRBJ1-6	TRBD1	TGTGCCAGTAGTATCCAGGGGGCCTATAATTCACCCCTCCACTTT	CASSIQGAYNSPLHF
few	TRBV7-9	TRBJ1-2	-	TGTGCCAGCAACAAATACCCCTATGGCTACACCTTC	CASNKYPYGYTF
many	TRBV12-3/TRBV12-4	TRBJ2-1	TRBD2	TGTGCCAGCAGCTCGCGGGAGGATTCCTACAATGAGCAGTTCTTC	CASSSREDSYNEQFF
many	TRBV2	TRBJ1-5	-	TGTGCCAGCAGTAGTCAGGGGATTGATCAGCCCCAGCATTTT	CASSSQGIDQPQHF
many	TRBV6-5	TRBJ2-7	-	TGTGCCAGCAGTTACTCGGAGGCCTACGAGCAGTACTTC	CASSYSEAYEQYF
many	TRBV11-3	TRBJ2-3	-	TGTGCCAGCAGCCCTAGGGGGAGTGGCACAGATACGCAGTATTTT	CASSPRGSGTDTQYF
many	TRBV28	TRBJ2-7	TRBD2	TGTGCCAGCCGAGTAGCGGGAGAACCCGAGCAGTACTTC	CASRVAGEPEQYF
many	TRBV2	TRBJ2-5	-	TGTGCCAGCATGAGGGCCCACCAAGAGACCCAGTACTTC	CASMRAHQETQYF
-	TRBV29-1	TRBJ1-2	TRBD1	TGCAGCGTAGTAGACAGGGCCTATGGCTACACCTTC	CSVVDRAYGYTF
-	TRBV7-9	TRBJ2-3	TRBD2	TGTGCCAGCAGCTTTCGGACTAGCGGGAGATCAGATACGCAGTATTTT	CASSFRTSGRSDTQYF
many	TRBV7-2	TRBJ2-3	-	TGTGCCAGGACGACAGGGCGGGAAGTCGCAGATACGCAGTATTTT	CARTTGREVADTQYF
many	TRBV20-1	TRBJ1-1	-	TGCAGTGCTAGAGATGAAGGTTTTAGCCTGAACACTGAAGCTTTCTTT	CSARDEGFSLNTEAFF
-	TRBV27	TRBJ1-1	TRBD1	TGTGCCAGCAGTTTCTCCGACAGGGCAACTGAAGCTTTCTTT	CASSFSDRATEAFF
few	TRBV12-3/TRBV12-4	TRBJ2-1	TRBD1	TGTGCCAGCAGTTTATCCGGGACAGGGGGATATTGGCAGTTCTTC	CASSLSGTGGYWQFF
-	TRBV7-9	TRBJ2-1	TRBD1	TGTGCCAGCAGCCGGCAGGCAGGGGGCAGGGTTGGCTCCTACAATGAGCAGTTCTTC	CASSRQAGGRVGSYNEQFF
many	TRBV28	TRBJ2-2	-	TGTGCCAGCGGGAGCACCGGGGAGCTGTTTTTT	CASGSTGELFF
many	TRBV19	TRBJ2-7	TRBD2	TGTGCCAGTAGTATAGGGACTAGCGGGGAGCAGTACTTC	CASSIGTSGEQYF
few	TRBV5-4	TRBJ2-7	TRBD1	TGTGCCAGCAGCTCAGACGGGGACAGCTCCTACGAGCAGTACTTC	CASSSDGDSSYEQYF
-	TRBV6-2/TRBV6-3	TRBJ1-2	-	TGTGCCAGCAGTTACTCGAATAGTCGGTTCTACACCTTC	CASSYSNSRFYTF
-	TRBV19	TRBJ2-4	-	TGTGCCAGTAGTATAGCCGGAACGAAAAACATTCAGTACTTC	CASSIAGTKNIQYF
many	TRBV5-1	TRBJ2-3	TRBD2	TGCGCCAGCAGCTCCTCGGGGGGGAGAGATACGCAGTATTTT	CASSSSGGRDTQYF
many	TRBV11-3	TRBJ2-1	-	TGTGCCAGCAGCTCACTAAGAGGGGGTGAGCAGTTCTTC	CASSSLRGGEQFF
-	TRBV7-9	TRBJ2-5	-	TGTGCCAGCAGCCCATATGGGGGAGAGGCCCAGTACTTC	CASSPYGGEAQYF
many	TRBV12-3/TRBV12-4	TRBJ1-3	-	TGTGCCATCGACAGGCCTGCGGGAGGAAACACCATATATTTT	CAIDRPAGGNTIYF
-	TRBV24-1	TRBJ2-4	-	TGTGCCACCAGTGATTTGTATCGACGTTTTCTTACCAAAAACATTCAGTACTTC	CATSDLYRRFLTKNIQYF
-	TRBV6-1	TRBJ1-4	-	TGTGCCAGTGGACAGCCACCCACTAATGAAAAACTGTTTTTT	CASGQPPTNEKLFF
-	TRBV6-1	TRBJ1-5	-	TGTGCCAACAGTCCGAATAGGAATCAGCCCCAGCATTTT	CANSPNRNQPQHF
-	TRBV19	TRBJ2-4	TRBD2	TGTGCCAGTAGTATAGATGGGGAGGGAGACATTCAGTACTTC	CASSIDGEGDIQYF
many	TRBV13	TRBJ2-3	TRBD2	TGTGCCAGCAGCATCGAGACTAGCGGGAGAGGAGTAGATACGCAGTATTTT	CASSIETSGRGVDTQYF
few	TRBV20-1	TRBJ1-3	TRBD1	TGCAGTGCTAGACGAGCAGGGGGCGAAAACACCATATATTTT	CSARRAGGENTIYF
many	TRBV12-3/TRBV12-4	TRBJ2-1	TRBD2	TGTGCCAGCAGTTTGGCGATGACTAGCGGAGGATTTAATGAGCAGTTCTTC	CASSLAMTSGGFNEQFF
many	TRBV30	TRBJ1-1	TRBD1	TGTGCCTGGAGTGTCGGGACAGGGAACACTGAAGCTTTCTTT	CAWSVGTGNTEAFF
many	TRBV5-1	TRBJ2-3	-	TGCGCCACCACCGTCGGATTTAGCGGAGGCACAGATACGCAGTATTTT	CATTVGFSGGTDTQYF
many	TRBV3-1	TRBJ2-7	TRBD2	TGTGCCAGCAGCCAAGCCCGACTAGCGGGAGTGGGAGAGCAGTACTTC	CASSQARLAGVGEQYF
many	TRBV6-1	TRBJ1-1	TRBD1	TGTGCCAGCAGTGTTCGGCGGACAGGCGGGGATAAAGTGAACACTGAAGCTTTCTTT	CASSVRRTGGDKVNTEAFF